This T cell receptor beta chain comes out of a study of T cells expressing NK-cell markers. CDR3 size: 14 residues. Germline V gene sequence: CDR1 SQVTM, CDR2 ANQGSEA. A 5'RACE template switching approach incorporating UMIs was used to make TCR beta cDNA. After re-calling the 5' RACE reads, TCRdb lists one entry per CDR3 protein, DNA absent. The sample table includes around 470,000 distinct CDR3 sequences. The rearrangement uses TRBV29-1 and TRBJ2-5; checking the TCRdb D call of TRBD1 is not possible without DNA. The clonotype originates from a woman in her forties or fifties in good health. The specimen sequenced was blood T cells: a sorted CD56 or NKG2C T cell subset, CD4+ or CD8+ T cells, or bulk PBMC T cells (not recorded which). The CDR3 protein is CSVPIQGRQETQYF.